The entry below describes one T cell receptor (beta chain). The data belong to a study of T cell repertoires in cytomegalovirus infection. TCRdb used MiXCR to reprocess the reads, holding one entry per CDR3 protein. The sample consists of hundreds of thousands of distinct CDR3 sequences, around a sixth of them appearing once. The CDR3 totals 13 residues. V lost 6 bases, J lost 6 bases, and 7 bases stayed unmatched. Germline-derived CDR1 and CDR2 are DFQATT and SNEGSKA (reference sequence). The sequence derives from a human donor in good health (CMV status not recorded). Some clones in this sample may be carry-over from other donors' samples. The V call is TRBV20-1, the J call TRBJ1-4; 7 nucleotides align to TRBD1. Sequenced input: PBMCs. CDR3 amino acids: CSARTGAHEKLFF. CDR3 nucleotide sequence: TGCAGTGCCAGGACAGGAGCACATGAAAAACTGTTTTTT.